This T cell receptor beta chain was sequenced during a study of cytomegalovirus exposure and HLA in healthy donors. The V end lost 7 bases, the J end lost 4 bases, and 17 bases lay between the germline ends. This CDR3 has 14 amino acids. Germline CDR1 and CDR2: SGHRS and YFSETQ. PCR primers comprised 60 Vbeta and 13 Jbeta primers. Here immunoSEQ multiplex PCR was the method, and the copy in TCRdb shows in-frame clones only, minus some. The sample's table shows approximately 52,000 clones. The chain couples TRBV5-1 to TRBJ1-2; D gene uncertain. The specimen sequenced was PBMCs. This TCR was recovered from a woman aged 55-70 years in good health and CMV-seropositive. This chain's CDR3 is CASRPWWGGYGYTF. DNA of the CDR3: TGCGCCAGCCGGCCGTGGTGGGGAGGCTATGGCTACACCTTC.